This entry lists 30 T cell receptor beta chains sequenced from one sample in a study of T-cell memory formation after mild COVID-19. TCRdb called the 5' RACE reads again in MiXCR, with one record for every CDR3 protein. The table includes about 400,000 distinct CDR3 sequences, more than 20% detected once. The sequencing input was PBMCs or a T cell subset sorted from them (not recorded which). These receptors were obtained from an adult woman who had mild COVID-19 (a few samples of this study predate the infection). Cell type and time point are not known.

V and J are TRBV20-1 and TRBJ2-4; D gene ambiguous. The CDR3 has 15 amino acids. The germline V gene encodes CDR1 DFQATT and CDR2 SNEGSKA (reference sequence). Deletions cut 0 bases from V and 0 bases from J, with 9 bases between. In nucleotides, the CDR3 is TGCAGTGCTAGAGATCAGCCGTTAGCCAAAAACATTCAGTACTTC. It encodes CSARDQPLAKNIQYF.

The sample holds a few counts of this clonotype. The genes are TRBV12-3 or TRBV12-4 and TRBJ1-1; no clear D gene. Trimming took 3 bases from V and 8 from J, leaving 16 bases between them. The CDR3 extends over 14 amino acids. The CDR3 region has the DNA TGTGCCAGCAGTTTTTTAGTTGACGGCAGCGAAGCTTTCTTT. The encoded protein is CASSFLVDGSEAFF.

This clonotype was counted a few times. The J gene is TRBJ2-1, the V gene TRBV25-1, with D possibly matching TRBD1 (6 bases). Between the trimmed V and J ends, which lost 1 base and 5 bases, there was a span of 12 bases. The CDR3 spans 15 residues. Germline values: CDR1 MGHDK, CDR2 SYGVNS. The CDR3 coding sequence is TGTGCCAGCAGTGAATCAGGGGTCGCCCACAATGAGCAGTTCTTC. Its protein is CASSESGVAHNEQFF.

This chain connects TRBV19 to TRBJ1-2; TRBD1 matches at 7 bases. Germline values: CDR1 LNHDA, CDR2 SQIVND (reference sequence). This CDR3 spans 14 amino acids. Germline trimming cut 8 bases from V and 7 bases from J; bases unmatched to any gene: 13. The CDR3 nucleotides read TGTGCCAGTCGCTCGACAGGGAGGGTAACTGGCTACACCTTC. It yields the protein CASRSTGRVTGYTF.

This clonotype was counted between two and nine times. The chain recombines TRBV7-3 with TRBJ2-5; D not certain. V was pared by 4 bases and J by 2 bases, with 8 bases between. Germline CDR1 and CDR2: SGHTA and FQGTGA. The CDR3 is made up of 13 amino acids. CDR3 bases: TGTGCCAGCAGCTCACCGGAGCAAGAGACCCAGTACTTC. Amino acids: CASSSPEQETQYF.

This chain joins TRBV19 and TRBJ1-1; D possibly corresponds to TRBD1 (6 bases). The CDR3 sequence is 13 residues long. Germline lookup yields CDR1 LNHDA and CDR2 SQIVND (reference sequence). Trimming took 4 bases from V and 6 from J, leaving 12 bases between them. DNA for the CDR3: TGTGCCAGTAGTACACAGGGTCTCCCTGAAGCTTTCTTT. Translating it yields CASSTQGLPEAFF.

This clonotype has a handful of counts. This chain links TRBV18 with TRBJ1-1, with D possibly matching TRBD1 (6 bases). The CDR3 loop spans 14 amino acids. Trimming removed 2 bases at V and 7 bases at J, with 14 bases between. In germline, CDR1 is KGHSH, CDR2 LQKENI. The CDR3 nucleotides are TGTGCCAGCTCACCAAGGGCTGGACAGAGTGAAGCTTTCTTT. Translating gives CASSPRAGQSEAFF.

This chain joins TRBV5-1 and TRBJ2-5, with D perhaps TRBD1 (6 bases). The CDR3 is 14 residues long. CDR1 and CDR2 (germline): SGHRS, YFSETQ. Trimming shortened V by 0 bases and J by 5 bases, and 11 bases separated the two germline ends. The DNA for the CDR3 is TGCGCCAGCAGCTTGGACAGGGTTGGGGAGACCCAGTACTTC. Translation gives CASSLDRVGETQYF.

This clonotype has more than one count but fewer than ten. The gene calls are TRBV5-5 and TRBJ1-5; D possibly corresponds to TRBD1 (5 bases). CDR1 SGHKS and CDR2 YYEKEE come from the germline V gene (reference sequence). Trimming removed 0 bases from V and 0 bases from J, with 10 bases in between. The CDR3 loop spans 16 amino acids. The CDR3 DNA is TGTGCCAGCAGCTTGGCCAGGGTGGGTAGCAATCAGCCCCAGCATTTT. It codes for CASSLARVGSNQPQHF.

This clonotype was seen many times. The chain couples TRBV7-7 to TRBJ2-3; 7 bases fit TRBD1. CDR1 is SSHAT, CDR2 FNYEAQ, per germline (reference sequence). Trimming at V came to 5 bases and at J to 1 base, leaving 6 bases not matched to a gene. This CDR3 is built from 15 residues. CDR3 nucleotides: TGTGCCAGCAGCCCCGGACAGGCACGCACAGATACGCAGTATTTT. This encodes CASSPGQARTDTQYF.

This clonotype was counted only a few times. A read error may account for a junction end that differs from germline. V is TRBV7-7 and J is TRBJ2-5, with 7 bases identical to TRBD2. The CDR3 is 15 residues long. The V gene's germline CDR1 is SSHAT and CDR2 FNYEAQ (reference sequence). CDR3 DNA: TGTGCTAGCAGCTACCGCCGGACTAGCCAAGAGACCCAGTACTTC. Protein sequence: CASSYRRTSQETQYF.

This clonotype was observed a handful of times. The genes are TRBV6-2 or TRBV6-3 and TRBJ1-5; possibly TRBD1 for D (5 bases). Germline CDR1 and CDR2: MNHEY and SVGEGT. V was shortened by 6 bases and J by 7 bases, with 16 bases between the two germline ends. This CDR3 comprises 14 residues. This chain's CDR3 is CASSPGWGDQPQHF. The CDR3 nucleotides read TGTGCCAGCAGCCCCGGTTGGGGGGACCAGCCCCAGCATTTT.

The V call is TRBV6-5, the J call TRBJ2-1; either TRBD1 or TRBD2 may supply D (7 bases each). CDR3 length equals 13 residues. Germline-derived CDR1 and CDR2 are MNHEY and SVGAGI. V gave up 10 bases and J gave up 6 bases, with 16 bases separating them. CDR3 sequence: CATGGVAGNEQFF. Written as DNA, the CDR3 is TGTGCCACAGGGGGGGTTGCGGGCAATGAGCAGTTCTTC.

This clonotype appeared a few times. The V and J genes are TRBV5-1 and TRBJ2-1; TRBD1 agrees at 8 bases. V was pared by 5 bases and J by 7 bases, with 8 bases of the junction left unmatched. This CDR3 spans 14 amino acids. Germline-derived CDR1 and CDR2 are SGHRS and YFSETQ. CDR3 bases: TGCGCCAGCAGTACAACAGGGGGAGTGAATGAGCAGTTCTTC. It specifies CASSTTGGVNEQFF.

This clonotype was seen ten or more times. The rearrangement uses TRBV7-8 and TRBJ2-5; D remains unclear. The CDR3 extends over 15 amino acids. The ends were cut back, 5 bases at V and 2 bases at J, with 15 bases in the middle. CDR1 is SGHVS, CDR2 FQNEAQ, per germline. CDR3 sequence: CASSRRVGDQETQYF. CDR3 sequence (DNA): TGTGCCAGCAGCAGACGGGTTGGAGATCAAGAGACCCAGTACTTC.

J is TRBJ2-1 and V is TRBV12-3 or TRBV12-4; 12 bases agree with TRBD2. Losses at the gene ends were 0 bases for V and 15 bases for J; bases not matched to a gene: 6. The CDR3 has 14 amino acids. CDR3: CASSLALAGGVSFF. CDR3 in DNA: TGTGCCAGCAGTTTAGCACTAGCGGGGGGAGTATCGTTCTTC.

V gene TRBV21-1 combines with J gene TRBJ2-7. TRBV21-1 is annotated as a pseudogene. The CDR3 spans 14 residues. CDR3 residues: CAKQVSGISYEQYF. The CDR3, as DNA: TGTGCCAAGCAGGTTTCAGGGATCTCCTACGAGCAGTACTTC.

In this sample, this clonotype turned up a few times. This chain joins TRBV20-1 and TRBJ2-5; 7 nucleotides match TRBD2. This CDR3 spans 14 amino acids. Trimming cost V 3 bases and J 6 bases; bases outside gene matches: 10. Germline-derived CDR1 and CDR2 are DFQATT and SNEGSKA (reference sequence). CDR3 nucleotide sequence: TGCAGTGCTAGTGATCCCAGCGGGGCGCAGACCCAGTACTTC. It codes for CSASDPSGAQTQYF.

The chain uses TRBV2 and TRBJ2-2, with D unclear. V gave up 7 bases and J gave up 2 bases, with 8 bases separating them. This CDR3 spans 13 amino acids. Germline V gene data show CDR1 as SNHLY and CDR2 as FYNNEI. DNA of the CDR3: TGTGCCAGCATTAGTACCAACACCGGGGAGCTGTTTTTT. This sequence encodes CASISTNTGELFF.

This chain connects TRBV5-1 to TRBJ2-7, with 9 bases lining up with TRBD2. Germline CDR1 is SGHRS and CDR2 is YFSETQ. The junction had 8 bases not matched to a gene; V was cut back by 0 bases and J by 4 bases. The CDR3 is 16 amino acids. The CDR3 reads CASSLAGIAGAYEQYF. The CDR3 coding sequence is TGCGCCAGCAGCTTGGCCGGGATAGCGGGAGCTTACGAGCAGTACTTC.

A note on this clonotype: This sequence may be a read error, since a much larger clone differs from it by one base. This chain joins TRBV7-9 and TRBJ2-5; D ambiguous. The V gene's germline CDR1 is SEHNR and CDR2 FQNEAQ (reference sequence). V lost 5 bases and J 2 bases, leaving 3 bases between the germline ends. The CDR3 sequence is 11 residues long. The DNA of the CDR3 is TGTGCCAGCAGCAAGCAAGAGACCCAGTACTTC. Protein: CASSKQETQYF.

This clonotype was seen a few times. The chain recombines TRBV18 with TRBJ2-2; D unresolved. Germline assignment: CDR1 KGHSH and CDR2 LQKENI. Trimming took 2 bases from V and 6 from J, leaving 10 bases between them. The CDR3 runs to 14 residues. This CDR3 reads CASSPNWASGELFF. For the CDR3, the DNA is TGTGCCAGCTCACCAAACTGGGCCTCCGGGGAGCTGTTTTTT.

This chain links TRBV6-1 with TRBJ2-7; 7 bases are shared with TRBD1. The CDR3 runs to 15 residues. Germline CDR1 reads MNHNS; CDR2 reads SASEGT. V gave up 6 bases and J gave up 3 bases; unmatched junction bases: 11. CDR3 DNA: TGTGCCAGCAGCGCTACAGGGGTGATTAACTACGAGCAGTACTTC. Its translation is CASSATGVINYEQYF.

This clonotype was seen many times. This chain joins TRBV29-1 and TRBJ2-1; 8 nucleotides agree with TRBD2. There are 14 residues in the CDR3. CDR1 SQVTM and CDR2 ANQGSEA come from the germline V gene. With 4 bases clipped from V and 2 bases from J, the junction kept 4 bases outside the gene matches. CDR3 coding DNA: TGCAGCGTTGGACGGGAGGGGCCCTACAATGAGCAGTTCTTC. This codes for CSVGREGPYNEQFF.

This clonotype was counted between two and nine times. This chain joins TRBV20-1 and TRBJ1-6, with D tentatively TRBD1 (6 bases). The CDR3 contains 13 residues. V was pared by 2 bases and J by 7 bases, with 9 bases between. Germline values: CDR1 DFQATT, CDR2 SNEGSKA (reference sequence). The CDR3 nucleotides are TGCAGTGCTAGATGGACAGCCAATTCACCCCTCCACTTT. Translating gives CSARWTANSPLHF.

Ten or more counts support this clonotype. The V gene is TRBV5-1, the J gene TRBJ2-1; 13 bases are a match to TRBD2. The CDR3 consists of 14 residues. Germline V CDR1 and CDR2: SGHRS, YFSETQ. V shed 5 bases, J shed 6 bases, and the junction held 2 bases outside the gene matches. The CDR3 DNA is TGCGCCAGCAGACTAGCGGGAGGGAGCAATGAGCAGTTCTTC. Amino acids: CASRLAGGSNEQFF.

The chain joins TRBV5-1 to TRBJ1-1, with D perhaps TRBD1 (5 bases). Per the germline V gene, CDR1 is SGHRS and CDR2 is YFSETQ. This CDR3 contains 13 residues. Trimming took 5 bases from V and 5 from J, leaving 13 bases between them. Here the CDR3 reads CASSVDMGTEAFF. The CDR3 nucleotides read TGCGCCAGCAGTGTGGACATGGGAACTGAAGCTTTCTTT.

In DNA, the CDR3 is TGCGCCAGCAGCTTGGAGGTAGCTCCATCCCAAGAGACCCAGTACTTC. Translating it yields CASSLEVAPSQETQYF. The chain is built from TRBV5-1 and TRBJ2-5; D not certain. Trimming shortened V by 0 bases and J by 1 base, and 13 bases separated the two germline ends. CDR3 size: 16 residues. Germline V gene sequence: CDR1 SGHRS, CDR2 YFSETQ. Filled out from reference TRBV5-1 and TRBJ2-5, the complete variable domain reads KAGVTQTPRYLIKTRGQQVTLSCSPISGHRSVSWYQQTPGQGLQFLFEYFSETQRNKGNFPGRFSGRQFSNSRSEMNVSTLELGDSALYLCASSLEVAPSQETQYFGPGTRLLVL.

This clonotype was recorded a few times. V and J are TRBV7-6 and TRBJ2-7; TRBD1 agrees at 7 bases. J lost 3 bases, V lost 3 bases, and 11 bases had no gene match. CDR1 SGHVS and CDR2 FNYEAQ come from the germline V gene. The CDR3 consists of 16 residues. In nucleotides, the CDR3 is TGTGCCAGCAGCTTTACAGACAGGGCCCACTTCTACGAGCAGTACTTC. Translation gives CASSFTDRAHFYEQYF. The complete variable domain, with remaining parts taken from reference TRBV7-6 and TRBJ2-7, reads GAGVSQSPRYKVTKRGQDVALRCDPISGHVSLYWYRQALGQGPEFLTYFNYEAQQDKSGLPNDRFSAERPEGSISTLTIQRTEQRDSAMYRCASSFTDRAHFYEQYFGPGTRLTVT.

In its sample, this clonotype was seen a few times. This chain connects TRBV20-1 to TRBJ2-7, with no clear D. This CDR3 spans 13 amino acids. Trimming cost V 7 bases and J 1 base, with 14 bases left between them. Germline V lookup: CDR1 DFQATT, CDR2 SNEGSKA (reference sequence). Written as DNA, the CDR3 is TGCAGTGTTAATAAGGCCACGTCCTACGAGCAGTACTTC. This codes for CSVNKATSYEQYF.